What follows are 21 T cell receptor beta chains derived from one specimen sequenced in a study of blood T cell repertoires in COVID-19. TCRdb keeps only in-frame clones here, not all; method: immunoSEQ multiplex PCR. In the table there are a few hundred thousand clones, about 86% of which are singletons. Sequencing was done on a sample of peripheral blood. The receptors shown here come from a woman aged 50 to 65 with acute or convalescent COVID-19.

The V gene is TRBV7-6, the J gene TRBJ2-2, with TRBD2 matching over 7 bases. The CDR3 consists of 17 residues. The ends lost 3 bases at V and 5 bases at J; junction bases unmatched: 12. Germline V gene data show CDR1 as SGHVS and CDR2 as FNYEAQ. CDR3 residues: CASSLFIATGGTGELFF. CDR3 nucleotide sequence: TGTGCCAGCAGCTTGTTTATAGCGACGGGAGGAACCGGGGAGCTGTTTTTT.

This clone showed up just once. The chain's CDR3 is CSARKRNEQFF. CDR3 nucleotide sequence: TGCAGTGCTAGGAAGAGAAATGAGCAGTTCTTC. The chain uses TRBV20-1 and TRBJ2-1; D uncertain. V dropped 3 bases and J dropped 7 bases, with 7 bases sitting between them. This CDR3 has 11 amino acids. CDR1 and CDR2 from the germline V gene are DFQATT and SNEGSKA (reference sequence).

In DNA, the CDR3 is TGTGCCAGTAGAAAAGGGGACAGGGGATCATTTAATTCACCCCTCCACTTT. Encoded protein: CASRKGDRGSFNSPLHF. The gene calls are TRBV19 and TRBJ1-6; 10 bases are shared with TRBD1. The CDR3 length is 17 residues. The germline V gene has CDR1 LNHDA and CDR2 SQIVND (reference sequence). The V and J ends lost 6 bases and 6 bases, in that order; junction bases with no gene match: 11.

This rearrangement joins TRBV27 to TRBJ2-1; 8 nucleotides match TRBD2. This CDR3 has 14 residues. Per germline, CDR1 MNHEY and CDR2 SMNVEV (reference sequence). V gave up 6 bases and J gave up 6 bases; unmatched junction bases: 7. This CDR3 reads CASSGLAGPNEQFF. Here the CDR3 DNA reads TGTGCCAGCAGCGGGCTAGCGGGCCCCAATGAGCAGTTCTTC.

The V call is TRBV19, the J call TRBJ1-3; 7 positions match TRBD1. Losses at the gene ends were 3 bases for V and 3 bases for J; bases not matched to a gene: 11. The CDR3 is 17 amino acids. The germline V gene has CDR1 LNHDA and CDR2 SQIVND (reference sequence). CDR3 DNA: TGTGCCAGTAGTATCAGCCGGGACAGTTTTCTTGGAAACACCATATATTTT. Amino acids: CASSISRDSFLGNTIYF. Based on the CDR3 plus reference TRBV19 and TRBJ1-3, the full variable domain is DGGITQSPKYLFRKEGQNVTLSCEQNLNHDAMYWYRQDPGQGLRLIYYSQIVNDFQKGDIAEGYSVSREKKESFPLTVTSAQKNPTAFYLCASSISRDSFLGNTIYFGEGSWLTVV.

This clone was recorded only once. The rearrangement links TRBV11-2 to TRBJ2-1; 8 bases align to TRBD2. CDR1 and CDR2 (germline): SGHAT, FQNNGV. CDR3 length equals 15 residues. Trimming took 3 bases from V and 7 from J; bases not matched to a gene: 8. The DNA for the CDR3 is TGTGCCAGCAGCTTTAGCGGGACGTTTAGAAATGAGCAGTTCTTC. Its protein product is CASSFSGTFRNEQFF.

This rearrangement joins TRBV19 to TRBJ1-6, with 8 bases lining up with TRBD1. This CDR3 has 15 residues. The germline gives CDR1 LNHDA, CDR2 SQIVND (reference sequence). Trimming took 4 bases from V and 12 from J; bases not matched to a gene: 11. Written as DNA, the CDR3 is TGTGCCAGTAGTACTCGACAGGGGAGTGGGGTACCCCTCCACTTT. Amino acids: CASSTRQGSGVPLHF.

V is TRBV25-1 and J is TRBJ2-7; TRBD2 agrees at 7 bases. Trimming took 8 bases from V and 1 from J; bases not matched to a gene: 14. CDR3 length: 16 residues. Germline V gene sequence: CDR1 MGHDK, CDR2 SYGVNS. CDR3 sequence: CASAGDRGPASYEQYF. In DNA form, the CDR3 reads TGTGCCAGCGCGGGAGATAGGGGTCCCGCTTCCTACGAGCAGTACTTC.

This rearrangement joins TRBV10-2 to TRBJ2-7; 9 bases align to TRBD2. This CDR3 is 15 amino acids long. CDR1 and CDR2 from the germline V gene are WSHSY and SAAADI. V lost 3 bases, J lost 2 bases, and 5 bases stayed unmatched. CDR3 region: CASSDPAGGPYEQYV. The CDR3 DNA sequence: TGCGCCAGCAGTGACCCAGCGGGGGGTCCCTACGAGCAGTACGTC.

The chain couples TRBV29-1 to TRBJ1-1, with 7 bases matching TRBD1. Trimming took 7 bases from V and 6 from J; bases not matched to a gene: 8. The CDR3 is 12 amino acids. Germline-derived CDR1 and CDR2 are SQVTM and ANQGSEA. The CDR3 nucleotides read TGCAGCGGGCTGACAGGGTTCGCTGAAGCTTTCTTT. It yields the protein CSGLTGFAEAFF.

This clone was counted only a few times. This chain joins TRBV12-3 or TRBV12-4 and TRBJ1-4, with TRBD1 matching over 7 bases. The CDR3 spans 13 residues. Trimming took 8 bases from V and 5 from J; bases not matched to a gene: 5. CDR3 nucleotides: TGTGCCAGCCAGGACAGGAAAAATGAAAAACTGTTTTTT. Translating it yields CASQDRKNEKLFF.

The chain combines TRBV29-1 with TRBJ2-7; tentatively, D is TRBD1 (5 bases). Trimming took off 7 bases at V and 1 base at J, with 14 bases between the two ends. The CDR3 runs to 13 residues. Germline lookup yields CDR1 SQVTM and CDR2 ANQGSEA. The CDR3 nucleotides read TGCAGCGGACAGCCGTCTGGGTCCTACGAGCAGTACTTC. Its translation: CSGQPSGSYEQYF.

The V gene is TRBV7-2, the J gene TRBJ2-7; 8 bases line up with TRBD2. The CDR3 length is 15 residues. Germline CDR1 reads SGHTA; CDR2 reads FQGNSA. The V segment lost 3 bases and the J segment 4 bases; nucleotides outside the gene matches: 8. DNA of the CDR3: TGTGCCAGCAGCTTGAGCCGGGGGGGGTTGTACGAGCAGTACTTC. Residues: CASSLSRGGLYEQYF.

The rearrangement uses TRBV7-2 and TRBJ1-1; no reliable D call. V was shortened by 0 bases and J by 8 bases, with 10 bases between the two germline ends. Germline V gene sequence: CDR1 SGHTA, CDR2 FQGNSA. CDR3 length: 13 amino acids. In nucleotides, the CDR3 is TGTGCCAGCAGCTTAGCACGGGAGGAAGAAGCTTTCTTT. This encodes CASSLAREEEAFF. The full variable domain, in which reference TRBV7-2 and TRBJ1-1 provide the parts outside the CDR3, is GAGVSQSPSNKVTEKGKDVELRCDPISGHTALYWYRQSLGQGLEFLIYFQGNSAPDKSGLPSDRFSAERTGGSVSTLTIQRTQQEDSAVYLCASSLAREEEAFFGQGTRLTVV.

This clone was detected a few times. This chain joins TRBV7-8 and TRBJ2-7; 14 bases align to TRBD2. CDR1 and CDR2 (germline): SGHVS, FQNEAQ. The V gene end was trimmed by 5 bases and the J gene end by 2 bases; junction bases not matched to a gene: 11. CDR3 size: 18 residues. The DNA of the CDR3 is TGTGCCAGCAGCACGGGACTAGCGGGAGAAAATTTTCCCTACGAGCAGTACTTC. Encoded protein: CASSTGLAGENFPYEQYF.

The chain links TRBV7-2 to TRBJ1-1; no definite D call. Per the germline V gene, CDR1 is SGHTA and CDR2 is FQGNSA. This CDR3 contains 14 residues. Trimming took off 2 bases at V and 2 bases at J, with 9 bases between the two ends. CDR3 loop: CASSLSVTNTEAFF. Written as DNA, the CDR3 is TGTGCCAGCAGCTTAAGTGTCACTAACACTGAAGCTTTCTTT.

The chain has TRBV7-9 and TRBJ1-2, with D uncertain. The CDR3 runs to 10 residues. The V and J ends lost 3 bases and 7 bases respectively, with 3 bases between them. Germline values: CDR1 SEHNR, CDR2 FQNEAQ (reference sequence). The CDR3 nucleotides read TGTGCCAGCAGCTTCCGTGGCTACACCTTC. It specifies CASSFRGYTF.

V is TRBV7-9 and J is TRBJ2-2; 9 nucleotides align to TRBD1. This CDR3 region has 15 residues. Looked up from germline, CDR1 is SEHNR and CDR2 is FQNEAQ (reference sequence). V was pared by 5 bases and J by 7 bases, with 8 bases of the junction left unmatched. This CDR3 is CASSIQGASGGELFF. DNA of the CDR3: TGTGCCAGCAGCATACAGGGGGCCAGTGGCGGGGAGCTGTTTTTT. Supplemented by reference TRBV7-9 and TRBJ2-2, the full variable domain reads DTGVSQNPRHKITKRGQNVTFRCDPISEHNRLYWYRQTLGQGPEFLTYFQNEAQLEKSRLLSDRFSAERPKGSFSTLEIQRTEQGDSAMYLCASSIQGASGGELFFGEGSRLTVL.

The chain couples TRBV7-2 to TRBJ2-3; 9 bases are shared with TRBD1. J was trimmed by 7 bases and V by 5 bases; bases with no gene match: 10. From germline, CDR1 is SGHTA and CDR2 FQGNSA. There are 15 residues in the CDR3. CDR3 in DNA: TGTGCCAGCAGCGCTCAGGGACAGGGAGCAAATACGCAGTATTTT. Residues: CASSAQGQGANTQYF. Supplemented by reference TRBV7-2 and TRBJ2-3, the full variable domain reads GAGVSQSPSNKVTEKGKDVELRCDPISGHTALYWYRQSLGQGLEFLIYFQGNSAPDKSGLPSDRFSAERTGGSVSTLTIQRTQQEDSAVYLCASSAQGQGANTQYFGPGTRLTVL.

The V and J genes are TRBV7-9 and TRBJ1-1, with 9 nucleotides matching TRBD1. The CDR3 sequence is 19 residues long. Trimming removed 1 base from V and 4 bases from J; junction bases left unmatched: 16. Germline V gene sequence: CDR1 SEHNR, CDR2 FQNEAQ (reference sequence). This CDR3 reads CASSLGLMPGQGLGTEAFF. DNA for the CDR3: TGTGCCAGCAGCTTAGGACTGATGCCGGGACAGGGATTGGGCACTGAAGCTTTCTTT.

This chain connects TRBV5-1 to TRBJ1-1; D is unclear. The CDR3 has 16 residues. Germline V gene sequence: CDR1 SGHRS, CDR2 YFSETQ. V was trimmed by 5 bases and J by 5 bases, leaving 22 bases between them. The CDR3: CASSGSGHPRETEAFF. The CDR3 bases are TGCGCCAGCAGTGGGTCCGGGCATCCCCGGGAAACTGAAGCTTTCTTT.